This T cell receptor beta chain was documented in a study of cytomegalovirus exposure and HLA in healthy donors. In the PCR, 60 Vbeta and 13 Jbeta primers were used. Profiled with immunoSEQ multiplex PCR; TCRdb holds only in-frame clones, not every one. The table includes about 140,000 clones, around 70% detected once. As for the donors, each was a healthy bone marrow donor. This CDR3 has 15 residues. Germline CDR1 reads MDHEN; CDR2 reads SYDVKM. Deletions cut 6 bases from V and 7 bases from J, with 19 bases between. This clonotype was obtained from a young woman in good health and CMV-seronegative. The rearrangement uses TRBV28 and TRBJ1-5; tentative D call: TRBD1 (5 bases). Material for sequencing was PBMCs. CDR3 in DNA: TGTGCCAGCAGCACTCCAGGCAGGGCGTACCAGCCCCAGCATTTT. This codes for CASSTPGRAYQPQHF.